The present entry profiles one T cell receptor beta chain with its context. No antigen is known for it. Using its own MiXCR run on the RT-PCR reads, TCRdb lists one record per CDR3 protein. The repertoire includes roughly 500,000 distinct CDR3 sequences, 25% of them detected once, and 1.9% sits in the top ten. This specimen belongs to a study of response to subunit inactivated influenza vaccine. This CDR3 spans 16 amino acids. Trimming took off 6 bases at V and 1 base at J, with 17 bases between the two ends. Germline assignment: CDR1 MNHEY and CDR2 SVGEGT. Study-level findings and limits: Researchers suggested that each seasonal influenza vaccination recruits few new T cells.

The specimen was CD4+ T cells sorted from PBMCs, collected about 5 days after vaccination. The receptor comes from a man aged 50 to 60 who received an inactivated influenza vaccine. This chain links TRBV6-2 or TRBV6-3 with TRBJ2-3; either TRBD1 or TRBD2 may supply D (6 bases each). CDR3 nucleotide sequence: TGTGCCAGCAGCCACATGGGGGGCCGCGGCACAGATACGCAGTATTTT. Translating it yields CASSHMGGRGTDTQYF.